This T cell receptor beta chain originates from a study of blood T cell repertoires in COVID-19. Repertoires were generated with immunoSEQ multiplex PCR, while TCRdb's copy carries only in-frame clones and drops some. The data show around 150,000 clones, with 84% seen just once and around 7.8% held by the top ten. Trimming at V came to 7 bases and at J to 4 bases, leaving 4 bases not matched to a gene. The CDR3 runs 14 residues. The germline gives CDR1 MNHEY, CDR2 SVGAGI. The chain links TRBV6-5 to TRBJ1-6; 7 nucleotides agree with TRBD1. The TCR originated in a man aged 45 to 65 who had recovered from COVID-19. The specimen was PBMCs or T cells enriched from blood (not recorded which). DNA for the CDR3: TGTGCCAGCACAAGGGACAGTTATAATTCACCCCTCCACTTT. Translated, it gives CASTRDSYNSPLHF.